Listed below are T cell receptor beta chains from one sample, sequenced in a study of cytomegalovirus exposure and HLA in healthy donors. Generated by immunoSEQ multiplex PCR, the TCRdb table keeps only in-frame clones and is missing some. Altogether 150,000 to 200,000 clones are present, 70% to 90% being singletons, with the ten largest covering 2% to 2.5%. Material: PBMCs. The receptors originated from a young man in good health and CMV-seropositive. Both conserved end residues are part of each CDR3. The D gene is left open where the match is weak. Size is stated for part of the rows, as once, few or many counts, or as a class when the clone is expanded.

size: few
D: TRBD1
J: TRBJ1-2
V: TRBV5-1
CDR3: CASSLKGQGNYGYTF
DNA: TGCGCCAGCAGCTTGAAGGGACAGGGAAACTATGGCTACACCTTC

size: -
D: -
J: TRBJ1-2
V: TRBV29-1
CDR3: CSVEAGSTNYGYTF
DNA: TGCAGCGTTGAAGCGGGGTCCACTAACTATGGCTACACCTTC

size: -
D: TRBD2
J: TRBJ2-7
V: TRBV2
CDR3: CASMKGRRGSYEQYF
DNA: TGTGCCAGCATGAAGGGGAGGCGGGGGAGCTACGAGCAGTACTTC

size: -
D: TRBD1
J: TRBJ1-2
V: TRBV6-5
CDR3: CASSQGQANYGYTF
DNA: TGTGCCAGCAGCCAGGGACAGGCTAACTATGGCTACACCTTC

size: -
D: TRBD1
J: TRBJ2-7
V: TRBV4-1
CDR3: CASSQFSGDRGEQYF
DNA: TGCGCCAGCAGCCAGTTTTCCGGGGACAGGGGCGAGCAGTACTTC

size: -
D: TRBD2
J: TRBJ2-1
V: TRBV7-2
CDR3: CASRKSGTSAFF
DNA: TGTGCCAGCAGGAAAAGTGGGACTAGCGCGTTCTTC

size: -
D: TRBD2
J: TRBJ2-3
V: TRBV27
CDR3: CASSRPASGGASTDTQYF
DNA: TGTGCCAGCAGCCGGCCGGCTAGCGGGGGCGCGAGCACAGATACGCAGTATTTT

size: -
D: TRBD2
J: TRBJ2-1
V: TRBV19
CDR3: CASGTRVIDEQFF
DNA: TGTGCCAGCGGGACTAGAGTCATCGATGAGCAGTTCTTC

size: -
D: -
J: TRBJ2-7
V: TRBV6-6
CDR3: CASSYGFSGSYEQYF
DNA: TGTGCCAGCAGTTACGGCTTTAGCGGCTCCTACGAGCAGTACTTC

size: -
D: -
J: TRBJ1-2
V: TRBV7-9
CDR3: CASSHSGGTWWGGYTF
DNA: TGTGCCAGCAGCCATAGCGGCGGGACCTGGTGGGGCGGCTACACCTTC

size: -
D: -
J: TRBJ1-6
V: TRBV19
CDR3: CASSTGVSDGSPLHF
DNA: TGTGCCAGTAGTACGGGGGTCTCCGACGGTTCACCCCTCCACTTT

size: -
D: -
J: TRBJ1-5
V: TRBV5-5
CDR3: CASSSGTTPNQPQHF
DNA: TGTGCCAGCAGCAGTGGGACAACTCCCAATCAGCCCCAGCATTTT

size: few
D: TRBD2
J: TRBJ2-7
V: TRBV29-1
CDR3: CSVRAGGRSYEQYF
DNA: TGCAGCGTTCGAGCGGGGGGGCGGTCCTACGAGCAGTACTTC

size: -
D: -
J: TRBJ2-2
V: TRBV5-1
CDR3: CASSGQPGPGELFF
DNA: TGCGCCAGCAGCGGACAACCCGGCCCCGGGGAGCTGTTTTTT

size: -
D: -
J: TRBJ1-1
V: TRBV7-2
CDR3: CASSFYGFETEAFF
DNA: TGTGCCAGCAGCTTCTACGGGTTCGAGACTGAAGCTTTCTTT